This T cell receptor beta chain is drawn from a study of cytomegalovirus exposure and HLA in healthy donors. Study findings and constraints: Association of a missense DCLRE1C variant with TCR beta V- and J-gene trimming was reported in a later analysis. Among CMV-associated TCR beta chains, most appeared HLA-restricted in a later analysis.

Donors showed nominal health when sampled, although they likely had unrecorded immune exposures. CDR3 size: 16 residues. CDR1 is SGDLS and CDR2 is YYNGEE in the germline V gene. J gave up 2 bases and V 0 bases, and 3 bases lay outside the gene matches. 13 Jbeta primers and 60 Vbeta primers were used for the PCR. Sequencing used immunoSEQ multiplex PCR; TCRdb keeps in-frame clones, though not all of them. The sample consists of about 64,000 clones, 85% of them appearing once. Comment on this clone: Its antigen is still unknown.

This clonotype was sampled from a female donor in good health and CMV-seronegative. This chain uses TRBV9 with TRBJ2-5; 11 nucleotides agree with TRBD2. Material for sequencing was PBMCs. The CDR3 DNA reads TGTGCCAGCAGCGTAGGACTAGCGGGGAAACAAGAGACCCAGTACTTC. Residues: CASSVGLAGKQETQYF.